The clone carrying this T cell receptor beta chain was counted at least ten times. Antigen specificity is unknown. The source of the sample is a study of Graves' ophthalmopathy and Graves' hyperthyroidism. Ophthalmopathic donors had moderate-to-severe activity, CAS ≥3 and NOSPECS ≥4, with disease that had lasted under 3 months. The diagnosis combined clinical symptoms, thyroxine, TRAb, thyroid ultrasound and orbital computed tomography scans. For repertoire sequencing, the TCR beta CDR3 regions were amplified from RNA transcripts. First-round RT-PCR relied on HTBI primers, and a second-round multiplex PCR came next. TCRdb reanalysed the multiplex PCR reads using MiXCR and keeps one entry per CDR3 protein. The sample shows about 400,000 distinct CDR3 sequences, approximately 20% of them seen only once. Germline loops: CDR1 DFQATT, CDR2 SNEGSKA (reference sequence). CDR3 length equals 15 residues. V gave up 5 bases and J gave up 7 bases; unmatched junction bases: 11.

Whole-study findings and limits: Ophthalmopathy progression prediction by the model yielded a sensitivity of about 70% and a specificity of under 80%.

J is TRBJ1-6 and V is TRBV20-1; 7 nucleotides agree with TRBD1. This sequence was found in a woman between 18 and 29 years old with Graves' ophthalmopathy. The sequenced sample consisted of peripheral blood. The CDR3 DNA reads as TGCAGTGCTGGCCGACAGGGACTCGAGAATTCACCCCTCCACTTT. Its translation: CSAGRQGLENSPLHF.